This TCR beta chain was recovered during a study of T-cell reconstitution after alpha-beta-depleted transplantation in children (dated by TCRdb to between 2015 and 2016). Regarding the complete study: The study quantitatively tracked T-cell immune reconstitution after TCRalphabeta/CD19-depleted allogeneic hematopoietic cell transplantation in children using TCR repertoire profiling.

This clonotype occurred a few times. What antigen it recognizes has not been identified. No base quality information exists; no much larger clone differs at one position. The protocol used for the library was PCR. Sequencing was performed on an Illumina HiSeq 2500. To normalize quantification of the TCRbeta repertoire, the TCR libraries were built with molecular barcoding that relied on unique molecular identifiers. TCRdb reran the public reads through fastp at Q25 and MiXCR, keeping productive beta chains. Each CDR3 protein gets just one entry, which takes the most common genes and DNA from the rows behind it. Within this sample are around 400,000 distinct CDR3 sequences, with approximately 10% of them counted one time only. Over 4.5% of the sample is taken by the ten largest. At the junction V is shortened by 4 bases and J by 2 bases, with 9 bases in between. The CDR3 covers 13 residues, taking in both the cysteine and the phenylalanine. Of the read, only the CDR3 DNA is kept; its 39 bases are in frame from base 1.

Here the chain combines TRBV12-3 or TRBV12-4 and TRBJ2-7, with TRBD1 as a weak D call on 5 bases. The sequences come from PBMCs from the stem cell graft donor, collected from the stem cell graft. The sequence derives from a human donor who donated a stem cell graft to a child with acute myeloid leukemia. The nucleotide sequence is TGTGCCAGCAGTTGGGGCCCTACCTACGAGCAGTACTTC. Translation gives CASSWGPTYEQYF.